A selection of T cell receptor beta chains follows, all from one sample in a study of graft-versus-host responses after intestinal transplantation. These receptors have no known antigen. Sequenced by immunoSEQ multiplex PCR; TCRdb stores in-frame clones only, minus some. The sample holds around 100,000 clones; 91% are singletons and the top ten take about 0.18%. The sequenced sample was unstimulated CD4+ T cells sorted from spleen or lymph node cells, obtained before transplant. The receptors derive from a human donor who was the organ donor for an intestinal transplant. Each CDR3 is given without its conserved first and last residue.

length: 14; V: TRBV4-3; J: TRBJ2-5; CDR3: ASSQAALAVQETQY
length: 10; V: TRBV2; J: TRBJ1-1; CDR3: ASTDPGREAF
length: 13; V: TRBV4-3; J: TRBJ1-3; CDR3: ASSQAVTAGNTIY
length: 12; V: TRBV6-5; J: TRBJ1-2; CDR3: ASSYSTGVEGYT
length: 11; V: TRBV5-4; J: TRBJ1-2; CDR3: ASSLTGRYGYT
length: 12; V: TRBV19; J: TRBJ1-2; CDR3: ASSIGHGAYGYT
length: 12; V: TRBV4-3; J: TRBJ2-3; CDR3: ASSQDSFTDTQY
length: 11; V: TRBV2; J: TRBJ2-7; CDR3: ASRRGGPYEQY
length: 13; V: TRBV18; J: TRBJ1-3; CDR3: ASSPTETTGNTIY
length: 12; V: TRBV6-5; J: TRBJ1-5; CDR3: ASRRQGRNQPQH
length: 13; V: TRBV19; J: TRBJ1-2; CDR3: ASSIDRDTARSYT
length: 12; V: TRBV25-1; J: TRBJ2-2; CDR3: ASSVSGFTGELF
length: 10; V: TRBV2; J: TRBJ2-5; CDR3: ASGLTGETQY
length: 12; V: TRBV2; J: TRBJ1-1; CDR3: ASSSQGAGTEAF
length: 12; V: TRBV2; J: TRBJ1-1; CDR3: ASSRYSSNTEAF
length: 12; V: TRBV6-4; J: TRBJ1-6; CDR3: ASSETGGGRALH
length: 13; V: TRBV4-1; J: TRBJ2-1; CDR3: ASRLYRGSYNEQF
length: 11; V: TRBV10-3; J: TRBJ2-5; CDR3: AIRAGAPETQY
length: 10; V: TRBV9; J: TRBJ1-6; CDR3: ASSASGLALH
length: 13; V: TRBV19; J: TRBJ1-1; CDR3: ASSPGTVGGTEAF
length: 13; V: TRBV4-2; J: TRBJ2-5; CDR3: ASSQESGDGETQY
length: 10; V: TRBV6-5; J: TRBJ2-1; CDR3: ASRRGWNEQF
length: 15; V: TRBV5-8; J: TRBJ2-2; CDR3: ASSLSNRAKNTGELF
length: 12; V: TRBV4-2; J: TRBJ1-2; CDR3: ASSQDPGRYGYT